The 9 T cell receptor beta chains reported below all come from one sample, sequenced in a study of tumor and adjacent non-tumor tissue in lung cancer. No cell sorting was done before RNA was extracted from the tissue. The library came from three nested PCR rounds adapted from ARM-PCR protocols. TCRdb passed the multiplex PCR reads through MiXCR, listing each CDR3 protein once. This repertoire shows 90,000 to 110,000 distinct CDR3 sequences, 75% found once; its top ten account for 30% to 45%. The specimen was lung tumor tissue. The receptors were gathered from an older woman with non-small cell lung cancer.

Points on this clonotype: A junction end diverges from the germline sequence, so it may reflect a read error. The chain combines TRBV4-3 with TRBJ2-7; no definite D call. The length of the CDR3 is 14 residues. Germline values: CDR1 LGHNA, CDR2 YSLEER. CDR3 DNA: TGCGCCAGCAGCCAAGATTTCGAGTCCTACGAGCAGTATTTC. The encoded protein is CASSQDFESYEQYF.

This clonotype appeared a few times. Because the CDR3 is missing its conserved closing phenylalanine or tryptophan, this is likely a read error. The chain employs TRBV24-1 and TRBJ1-1; the D gene is possibly TRBD1 (5 bases). Germline lookup yields CDR1 KGHDR and CDR2 SFDVKD. The CDR3 sequence is 13 residues long. In DNA, the CDR3 is TGTGTCACCAGTCTTGGGGCAGCAACTGAAGCTTTCATT. This encodes CVTSLGAATEAFI.

The chain employs TRBV6-2 or TRBV6-3 and TRBJ2-7; tentative D call: TRBD1 (6 bases). From germline, CDR1 is MNHEY and CDR2 SVGEGT. The V gene lost 7 bases and the J gene lost 3 bases, with 19 bases spanning the gap. This CDR3 contains 15 residues. As DNA, the CDR3 is TGTGCCAGCATCCGCCAGAGAGGGGGAGACTACGAGCAGTACTTC. Amino acids: CASIRQRGGDYEQYF.

The J gene is TRBJ2-3, the V gene TRBV11-2; D unclear. The V and J ends lost 11 bases and 2 bases respectively, with 20 bases between them. The CDR3 covers 15 residues. The germline gives CDR1 SGHAT, CDR2 FQNNGV. This CDR3 reads CAGTATWTATDTQYF. As DNA, the CDR3 is TGTGCCGGCACCGCCACCTGGACGGCCACAGATACGCAGTATTTT.

As for this clonotype: A read error is likely, as this CDR3 ends without the conserved phenylalanine or tryptophan. This rearrangement joins TRBV11-3 to TRBJ1-1, with D uncertain. This CDR3 comprises 14 residues. Between the trimmed V and J ends, which lost 7 bases and 5 bases, there was a span of 17 bases. Germline V gives CDR1 SGHNT, CDR2 YENEEA. The chain's CDR3 is CASKLEASNTEAFL. CDR3 nucleotide sequence: TGTGCCAGCAAGCTGGAGGCCTCGAATACTGAAGCTTTCTTA.

V usage is TRBV29-1 and J usage is TRBJ2-2; possibly TRBD2 for D (6 bases). V lost 7 bases and J 2 bases, leaving 17 bases between the germline ends. This CDR3 region has 15 residues. Germline V gene data show CDR1 as SQVTM and CDR2 as ANQGSEA. DNA of the CDR3: TGCAGCGATGGGCTAGCGAGTCCAAACACCGGGGAGCTGTTTTTT. Its protein product is CSDGLASPNTGELFF.

To note about this clonotype: This may be a read error: a much more frequent sequence differs by one nucleotide. This sequence joins TRBV20-1 and TRBJ2-1, with 7 nucleotides matching TRBD2. The CDR3 is 17 residues long. Germline V gives CDR1 DFQATT, CDR2 SNEGSKA (reference sequence). The chain's CDR3 is CTARIVASGKSSNEQFF. In DNA form, the CDR3 reads TGCACTGCTAGAATTGTGGCCAGCGGGAAGAGCAGCAATGAGCAGTTCTTC.

On this clonotype: The junction departs from germline at one end; a sequencing error may be responsible. The V call is TRBV20-1, the J call TRBJ2-1; tentative D call: TRBD2 (6 bases). CDR1 is DFQATT and CDR2 is SNEGSKA in the germline V gene (reference sequence). This CDR3 contains 15 residues. The CDR3 reads CSARDGETGSNGQFF. The CDR3 DNA follows: TGCAGTGCTAGAGATGGGGAGACCGGGAGCAATGGGCAGTTCTTC.

The CDR3 spells CASSAQTSTNEKLFF. The CDR3 DNA sequence: TGTGCCAGCAGTGCTCAGACATCAACTAATGAAAAACTGTTTTTT. The chain uses TRBV6-5 and TRBJ1-4, with no clear D. The germline V gene encodes CDR1 MNHEY and CDR2 SVGAGI. With 5 bases removed from V and 0 bases from J, the gap between germline ends came to 10 bases. The CDR3 loop spans 15 amino acids.